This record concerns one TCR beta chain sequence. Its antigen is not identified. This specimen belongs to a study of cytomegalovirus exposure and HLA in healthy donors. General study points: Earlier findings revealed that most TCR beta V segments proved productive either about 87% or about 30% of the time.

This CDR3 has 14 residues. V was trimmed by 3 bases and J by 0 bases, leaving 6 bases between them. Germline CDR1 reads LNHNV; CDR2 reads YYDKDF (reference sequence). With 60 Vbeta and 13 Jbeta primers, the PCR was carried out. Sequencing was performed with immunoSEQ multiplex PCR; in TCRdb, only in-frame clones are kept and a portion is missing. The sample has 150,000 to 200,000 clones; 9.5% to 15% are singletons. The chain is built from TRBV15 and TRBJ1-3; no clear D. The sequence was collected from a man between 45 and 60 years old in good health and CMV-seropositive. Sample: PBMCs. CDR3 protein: CATSSRDSGNTIYF. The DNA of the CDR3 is TGTGCCACCAGCAGCCGAGACTCTGGAAACACCATATATTTT. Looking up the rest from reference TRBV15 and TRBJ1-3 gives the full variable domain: DAMVIQNPRYQVTQFGKPVTLSCSQTLNHNVMYWYQQKSSQAPKLLFHYYDKDFNNEADTPDNFQSRRPNTSFCFLDIRSPGLGDTAMYLCATSSRDSGNTIYFGEGSWLTVV.